One T cell receptor beta chain is described in this entry. The data originate from a study of blood T cell repertoires in COVID-19. About the study: Samples taken during acute and convalescent COVID-19 were collected in the United States, Italy and Spain.

Some clones are missing from TCRdb's copy, which holds only in-frame ones; the method was immunoSEQ multiplex PCR. The data show 250,000 to 350,000 clones, about 85% seen once. This CDR3 comprises 15 residues. V lost 5 bases and J lost 10; bases outside the gene matches: 12. CDR1 and CDR2 from the germline V gene are MDHEN and SYDVKM. The sample comprised peripheral blood. This sequence joins TRBV28 and TRBJ1-5, with 9 bases matching TRBD1. This receptor was taken from a human donor with COVID-19, enrolled during active disease. The donor label of this sample is uncertain. The DNA of the CDR3 is TGTGCCAGCAGTACAACCGGGACAGGGAGGGTTCCCCAGCATTTT. It encodes CASSTTGTGRVPQHF. Complete variable domain (other parts from reference TRBV28 and TRBJ1-5): DVKVTQSSRYLVKRTGEKVFLECVQDMDHENMFWYRQDPGLGLRLIYFSYDVKMKEKGDIPEGYSVSREKKERFSLILESASTNQTSMYLCASSTTGTGRVPQHFGDGTRLSIL.